This TCR beta chain was found in a study of cytomegalovirus exposure and HLA in healthy donors. Researchers ran the PCR with 60 Vbeta and 13 Jbeta primers. The data were produced by immunoSEQ multiplex PCR, yet TCRdb's version contains in-frame clones alone and is incomplete. The sample yields around 70,000 clones, 86% seen once. General study points: In a later analysis, most CMV-associated TCR beta chains appeared HLA-restricted.

As to this clone: The antigen remains unidentified.

The sample comprised PBMCs. The receptor was isolated from a woman in her twenties or thirties in good health and CMV-seronegative.

The CDR3 nucleotides are TGCGCCAGCAGCCCACAGGGGGCTGCTAATGAAAAACTGTTTTTT. It is translated as CASSPQGAANEKLFF. V gene TRBV4-1 combines with J gene TRBJ1-4; 9 nucleotides match TRBD1. The CDR3 consists of 15 residues. The germline V gene has CDR1 MGHRA and CDR2 YSYEKL. Unmatched junction bases numbered 3, after V lost 4 bases and J lost 3 bases.